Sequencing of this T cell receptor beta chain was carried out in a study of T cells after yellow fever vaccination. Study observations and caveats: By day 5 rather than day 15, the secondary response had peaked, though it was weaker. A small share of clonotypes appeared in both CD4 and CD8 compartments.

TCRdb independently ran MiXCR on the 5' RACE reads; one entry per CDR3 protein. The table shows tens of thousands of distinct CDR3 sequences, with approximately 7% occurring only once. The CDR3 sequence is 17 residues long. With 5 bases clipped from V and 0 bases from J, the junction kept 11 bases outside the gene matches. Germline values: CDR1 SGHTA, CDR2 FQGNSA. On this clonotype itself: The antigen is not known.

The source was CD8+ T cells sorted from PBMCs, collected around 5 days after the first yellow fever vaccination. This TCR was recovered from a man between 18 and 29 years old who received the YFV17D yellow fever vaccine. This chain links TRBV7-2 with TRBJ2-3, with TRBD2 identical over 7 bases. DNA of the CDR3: TGTGCCAGCAGCACCGAACGGCGGGGGAGTAGCACAGATACGCAGTATTTT. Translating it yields CASSTERRGSSTDTQYF.